These T cell receptor beta chains were read from a single sample in a study of glioma-infiltrating T cells after dendritic cell vaccination. Some clones are missing from TCRdb's copy, which holds only in-frame ones; the method was immunoSEQ multiplex PCR. The data show 90,000 or so clones, more than 75% seen once. Sequenced material: blood, taken before dendritic cell vaccination. These TCRs come from a human donor with glioblastoma. Each CDR3 is given with its conserved first and last residue. Each record gives: D gene, V gene, clone size, J gene, CDR3 DNA, CDR3 protein. A D gene is named only where the DNA matches it firmly. Clone sizes are given selectively: once, few, many, or a class where the clone is expanded.

d_call: -
v_call: TRBV5-1
clone_size: once
j_call: TRBJ2-7
cdr3_nt: TGCGCCAGCAGCTTGCTGACTTCCAATTACGAGCAGTACTTC
cdr3_aa: CASSLLTSNYEQYF

d_call: -
v_call: TRBV14
clone_size: -
j_call: TRBJ2-3
cdr3_nt: TGTGCCAGCAGCCCAACGGCGGGGCGGGGAGGTACGCAGTATTTT
cdr3_aa: CASSPTAGRGGTQYF

d_call: -
v_call: TRBV27
clone_size: -
j_call: TRBJ1-5
cdr3_nt: TGTGCCAGCACTCGAGGTGGGGCAACGGAGCCCCAGCATTTT
cdr3_aa: CASTRGGATEPQHF

d_call: -
v_call: TRBV4-2
clone_size: -
j_call: TRBJ2-1
cdr3_nt: TGTGCCAGCAGCCCCCCCGGAGGGTTTAGCAATGAGCAGTTCTTC
cdr3_aa: CASSPPGGFSNEQFF

d_call: TRBD2
v_call: TRBV29-1
clone_size: -
j_call: TRBJ2-1
cdr3_nt: TGCAGCGTTGAAGATCGTTATACAGCGGGAGGGCCCAGCTCCTACAATGAGCAGTTCTTC
cdr3_aa: CSVEDRYTAGGPSSYNEQFF

d_call: TRBD2
v_call: TRBV5-1
clone_size: -
j_call: TRBJ2-2
cdr3_nt: TGCGCCAGCAGCATTAGCGGGGAGAACACCGGGGAGCTGTTTTTT
cdr3_aa: CASSISGENTGELFF

d_call: -
v_call: TRBV7-8
clone_size: -
j_call: TRBJ1-1
cdr3_nt: TGTGCCAGCAGCTTTAATATGAACACTGAAGCTTTCTTT
cdr3_aa: CASSFNMNTEAFF

d_call: TRBD1
v_call: TRBV19
clone_size: -
j_call: TRBJ2-7
cdr3_nt: TGTGCCAGTAGTACCCCCGGGACAGGCCGTTACGAGCAGTACTTC
cdr3_aa: CASSTPGTGRYEQYF

d_call: TRBD2
v_call: TRBV7-9
clone_size: once
j_call: TRBJ2-1
cdr3_nt: TGTGCCAGCAGCGCGAGCGGGGGGGCAGTAGCTGAGCAGTTCTTC
cdr3_aa: CASSASGGAVAEQFF

d_call: -
v_call: TRBV6-6
clone_size: -
j_call: TRBJ2-2
cdr3_nt: TGTGCCAGCAGTTACTCGTGGGGCCTTCGGACCGGGGAGCTGTTTTTT
cdr3_aa: CASSYSWGLRTGELFF

d_call: TRBD1
v_call: TRBV7-2
clone_size: -
j_call: TRBJ1-2
cdr3_nt: TGTGCCAGCAGCCCGCAGACAGGGCGGGTTGAAGGCTACACCTTC
cdr3_aa: CASSPQTGRVEGYTF

d_call: TRBD2
v_call: TRBV10-3
clone_size: -
j_call: TRBJ2-3
cdr3_nt: TGTGCCATCAGCCAGCCTTCTAGCGGGGGGGCTGGAACGCAGTATTTT
cdr3_aa: CAISQPSSGGAGTQYF

d_call: TRBD2
v_call: TRBV10-2
clone_size: -
j_call: TRBJ2-1
cdr3_nt: TGCGCCAGCAAACTAGCGGGACTCAATGAGCAGTTCTTC
cdr3_aa: CASKLAGLNEQFF

d_call: TRBD2
v_call: TRBV29-1
clone_size: -
j_call: TRBJ2-3
cdr3_nt: TGCAGCGTTGGGGGACTAGCGGGGGAAACAGATACGCAGTATTTT
cdr3_aa: CSVGGLAGETDTQYF

d_call: -
v_call: TRBV29-1
clone_size: -
j_call: TRBJ1-1
cdr3_nt: TGCAGCGGAACACAGGGCCTGAACACTGAAGCTTTCTTT
cdr3_aa: CSGTQGLNTEAFF

d_call: -
v_call: TRBV6-6
clone_size: -
j_call: TRBJ2-5
cdr3_nt: TGTGCCAGCACCCCGGCCAGCACAGGACAAGAGACCCAGTACTTC
cdr3_aa: CASTPASTGQETQYF

d_call: -
v_call: TRBV6-5
clone_size: once
j_call: TRBJ1-1
cdr3_nt: TGTGCCAGCAGTTACGGCGGAGACACTGAAGCTTTCTTT
cdr3_aa: CASSYGGDTEAFF

d_call: TRBD2
v_call: TRBV14
clone_size: -
j_call: TRBJ2-3
cdr3_nt: TGTGCCAGCAGCCAAGGATACTTCAGGGCTAGCGGGAGTGTCGCAGATACGCAGTATTTT
cdr3_aa: CASSQGYFRASGSVADTQYF

d_call: -
v_call: TRBV10-3
clone_size: -
j_call: TRBJ2-7
cdr3_nt: TGTGCCATCAGTGTAGGAGGCTACGAGCAGTACTTC
cdr3_aa: CAISVGGYEQYF

d_call: -
v_call: TRBV21-1
clone_size: -
j_call: TRBJ1-5
cdr3_nt: TGTGCCAGCGCTAAAGAGGGAGAGGCCAGGCGAGTCAATCAGCCCCAGCATTTT
cdr3_aa: CASAKEGEARRVNQPQHF